A selection of T cell receptor beta chains follows, all from one sample in a study of blood T cell repertoires in COVID-19. Sequenced by immunoSEQ multiplex PCR; TCRdb stores in-frame clones only, minus some. The profile shows tens of thousands of clones, around nine tenths of them singletons. The sequenced sample consisted of peripheral blood. The receptors here all came from a man between 60 and 70 years old with acute or convalescent COVID-19. CDR3s include the opening cysteine and the closing phenylalanine or tryptophan. D genes are given only for firm matches. The size of a clone is reported for some rows only, either as once, few or many, or as a class for expanded clones.

v_gene	d_gene	abundance	j_gene	CDR3aa	CDR3nt
TRBV6-5	TRBD2	-	TRBJ2-7	CASSTGGRYEQYF	TGTGCCAGCAGTACCGGGGGGAGATACGAGCAGTACTTC
TRBV27	TRBD2	-	TRBJ2-2	CASGRGVGYTGELFF	TGTGCCAGCGGACGGGGGGTGGGCTACACCGGGGAGCTGTTTTTT
TRBV3-1/TRBV3-2	-	-	TRBJ2-4	CASSQEWTTPKNIQYF	TGTGCCAGCAGCCAAGAGTGGACTACCCCCAAAAACATTCAGTACTTC
TRBV3-1/TRBV3-2	-	-	TRBJ1-3	CASSQQGGNTIYF	TGTGCCAGCAGCCAACAGGGTGGAAACACCATATATTTT
TRBV6-5	TRBD1	-	TRBJ1-1	CASSYVGTANTEAFF	TGTGCCAGCAGTTACGTCGGGACAGCAAACACTGAAGCTTTCTTT
TRBV11-2	-	-	TRBJ1-3	CASSLDRGESGNTIYF	TGTGCCAGCAGCTTAGATCGGGGGGAGTCTGGAAACACCATATATTTT
TRBV6-2/TRBV6-3	-	-	TRBJ1-2	CASSPSAVPGYTF	TGTGCCAGCAGCCCTTCGGCGGTTCCTGGCTACACCTTC
TRBV7-2	-	-	TRBJ1-2	CASSLGGRGYTF	TGTGCCAGCAGCTTAGGCGGGAGAGGCTACACCTTC
TRBV6-6	-	-	TRBJ2-3	CASSYIQEGDTQYF	TGTGCCAGCAGTTACATCCAGGAGGGGGATACGCAGTATTTT
TRBV4-3	TRBD1	-	TRBJ1-5	CASSQDGTGGAYQPQHF	TGCGCCAGCAGCCAAGATGGGACAGGGGGCGCTTATCAGCCCCAGCATTTT
TRBV6-6	TRBD1	-	TRBJ1-1	CASSPRGINTEAFF	TGTGCCAGCAGCCCCAGGGGGATTAACACTGAAGCTTTCTTT
TRBV30	-	-	TRBJ1-4	CAWSFDTGEKLFF	TGTGCCTGGAGTTTCGATACGGGTGAAAAACTGTTTTTT
TRBV6-6	TRBD1	once	TRBJ1-1	CASSDHRGGTEAFF	TGTGCCAGCAGTGATCACAGGGGGGGCACTGAAGCTTTCTTT
TRBV15	-	-	TRBJ1-5	CATSRDPRIDNQPQHF	TGTGCCACCAGCAGAGATCCCAGGATTGACAATCAGCCCCAGCATTTT
TRBV7-2	TRBD2	-	TRBJ2-1	CASSLAFRLAGGTEQFF	TGTGCCAGCAGCTTAGCCTTTAGGCTAGCGGGGGGGACTGAGCAGTTCTTC
TRBV18	-	once	TRBJ1-1	CASTPGLGAFF	TGTGCCAGCACGCCAGGACTGGGGGCTTTCTTT
TRBV19	TRBD1	-	TRBJ2-5	CASTLGQGPQETQYF	TGTGCCAGTACCCTGGGACAGGGCCCTCAGGAGACCCAGTACTTC
TRBV5-1	TRBD2	-	TRBJ2-7	CASSLWEGYEQYF	TGCGCCAGCAGCTTGTGGGAGGGTTACGAGCAGTACTTC
TRBV4-3	TRBD2	-	TRBJ2-1	CASSQDRTSGVYEQFF	TGCGCCAGCAGCCAAGACAGGACTAGCGGGGTCTATGAGCAGTTCTTC
TRBV29-1	-	-	TRBJ1-2	CSVAGMGGGGYTF	TGCAGCGTTGCGGGAATGGGGGGAGGCGGCTACACCTTC
TRBV6-6	-	medium-sized	TRBJ1-2	CASSRVYGYTF	TGTGCCAGCAGCCGTGTCTATGGCTACACCTTC
TRBV7-2	-	once	TRBJ2-1	CASSSQGTSYNEQFF	TGTGCCAGCAGCTCCCAGGGGACCTCCTACAATGAGCAGTTCTTC
TRBV4-3	-	-	TRBJ2-7	CASSQDQADSTRQYF	TGCGCCAGCAGCCAAGATCAAGCAGACTCTACGAGGCAGTACTTC
TRBV11-3	-	-	TRBJ2-3	CASSIRQNTDTQYF	TGTGCCAGCAGCATTAGACAGAACACAGATACGCAGTATTTT
TRBV6-5	TRBD1	-	TRBJ1-5	CASGQGDQPQHF	TGTGCCAGCGGACAGGGAGATCAGCCCCAGCATTTT
TRBV10-3	-	-	TRBJ2-7	CAISDGGEQYF	TGTGCCATCAGTGACGGCGGCGAGCAGTACTTC
TRBV2	TRBD1	-	TRBJ2-1	CASRDRGRNNEQFF	TGTGCCAGCAGGGACAGGGGTAGGAACAATGAGCAGTTCTTC
TRBV5-4	-	-	TRBJ1-3	CASSIDTNSGNTIYF	TGTGCCAGCAGCATTGACACCAACTCTGGAAACACCATATATTTT
TRBV12-5	-	-	TRBJ1-1	CASGLRGRGLSMNTEAFF	TGTGCTAGTGGTCTCCGGGGCAGGGGCCTGAGTATGAACACTGAAGCTTTCTTT
TRBV12-3/TRBV12-4	-	-	TRBJ2-1	CASSLGQYNEQFF	TGTGCCAGCAGTTTGGGGCAGTACAATGAGCAGTTCTTC
TRBV5-1	-	few	TRBJ2-5	CASSLEGGGYQETQYF	TGCGCCAGCAGCTTGGAGGGTGGGGGGTACCAAGAGACCCAGTACTTC
TRBV5-6	-	-	TRBJ1-4	CASSLSRQGNEKLFF	TGTGCCAGCAGCTTATCCCGTCAGGGTAATGAAAAACTGTTTTTT
TRBV19	-	-	TRBJ2-7	CASSIPGYEQYF	TGTGCCAGTAGTATACCAGGGTACGAGCAGTACTTC
TRBV5-6	-	-	TRBJ2-1	CASSLNYEQFF	TGTGCCAGCAGCTTGAACTATGAGCAGTTCTTC
TRBV27	TRBD1	-	TRBJ1-5	CASSLTGSQPQHF	TGTGCCAGCAGTCTGACAGGGAGTCAGCCCCAGCATTTT
TRBV6-1	TRBD1	once	TRBJ2-7	CASSEIVWDRAYEQYF	TGTGCCAGCAGTGAAATCGTTTGGGACAGGGCCTACGAGCAGTACTTC
TRBV2	TRBD2	-	TRBJ2-1	CASGIAGGNEQFF	TGTGCCAGCGGGATAGCGGGGGGTAATGAGCAGTTCTTC
TRBV21-1	-	once	TRBJ2-7	CASKRGSSYEQYF	TGTGCCAGCAAAAGGGGATCATCCTACGAGCAGTACTTC
TRBV6-5	TRBD1	-	TRBJ2-7	CASSSGTGGLGEQYF	TGTGCCAGCAGCTCCGGGACAGGGGGTTTAGGCGAGCAGTACTTC
TRBV5-1	TRBD1	-	TRBJ2-5	CASRLDRGPQETQYF	TGCGCCAGCAGGCTGGACAGGGGGCCGCAGGAGACCCAGTACTTC